These 13 T cell receptor beta chains were all obtained from the same sample, sequenced in a study of blood T cell repertoires in COVID-19. The method was immunoSEQ multiplex PCR; TCRdb's version includes in-frame clones alone and lacks a portion of them. There are roughly 130,000 clones in the sample; about 76% occur only once, and around 13% lies in the top ten. Specimen: peripheral blood. These receptors were collected from a man aged 80 or over with acute or convalescent COVID-19.

The rearrangement links TRBV5-6 to TRBJ1-6, with D possibly TRBD1 on 5 matching bases. The CDR3 is 15 amino acids. CDR1 SGHDT and CDR2 YYEEEE come from the germline V gene. V lost 0 bases to trimming and J lost 7 bases, with 11 bases between them. The CDR3 nucleotides are TGTGCCAGCAGCTTGGGGGGACTGGAGAATTCACCCCTCCACTTT. This sequence encodes CASSLGGLENSPLHF.

The rearrangement joins TRBV6-2 or TRBV6-3 to TRBJ1-2, with unresolved D. Trimming took 5 bases from V and 7 from J, leaving 17 bases between them. The CDR3 is 14 amino acids. CDR1 is MNHEY and CDR2 is SVGEGT in the germline V gene. The CDR3 DNA follows: TGTGCCAGCAGTCAGAGCGGGGTGAATAGTGGCTACACCTTC. Translated: CASSQSGVNSGYTF.

In this sample, this clone turned up a few times. The chain has TRBV2 and TRBJ1-6; the D gene is possibly TRBD1 (5 bases). The CDR3 length is 14 residues. CDR1 and CDR2 from the germline V gene are SNHLY and FYNNEI. The V end lost 1 base, the J end lost 9 bases, and 10 bases lay between the germline ends. DNA for the CDR3: TGTGCCAGCAGTGAAGGCTTCGGGGGTTCACCCCTCCACTTT. It is translated as CASSEGFGGSPLHF.

The chain employs TRBV6-5 and TRBJ2-7; D possibly corresponds to TRBD2 (6 bases). The germline V gene encodes CDR1 MNHEY and CDR2 SVGAGI. The CDR3 loop spans 15 amino acids. V lost 2 bases and J 0 bases, leaving 11 bases between the germline ends. CDR3 DNA sequence: TGTGCCAGCAGTTACGGGACTGACCCCTCCTACGAGCAGTACTTC. Amino acid sequence: CASSYGTDPSYEQYF.

This chain connects TRBV4-1 to TRBJ2-7; a weak D match, TRBD1 (5 bases). This CDR3 contains 18 residues. V dropped 2 bases and J dropped 4 bases, with 24 bases sitting between them. Germline-derived CDR1 and CDR2 are MGHRA and YSYEKL. In DNA form, the CDR3 reads TGCGCCAGCAGCCAACCAACCGTAGTAACGACAGAGAAGTACGAGCAGTACTTC. Translating it yields CASSQPTVVTTEKYEQYF.

The count of this clone is one. The chain uses TRBV28 and TRBJ1-6; TRBD1 matches 7 bases. The V gene's germline CDR1 is MDHEN and CDR2 SYDVKM. Trimming took 4 bases from V and 7 from J; bases not matched to a gene: 7. This CDR3 contains 15 residues. The CDR3: CASSSRQGANSPLHF. The CDR3, as DNA: TGTGCCAGCAGTTCGAGACAGGGTGCCAATTCACCCCTCCACTTT. Using reference TRBV28 and TRBJ1-6 for the parts outside the CDR3, the full variable domain is DVKVTQSSRYLVKRTGEKVFLECVQDMDHENMFWYRQDPGLGLRLIYFSYDVKMKEKGDIPEGYSVSREKKERFSLILESASTNQTSMYLCASSSRQGANSPLHFGNGTRLTVT.

The chain joins TRBV7-2 to TRBJ1-2, with TRBD1 matching over 10 bases. Losses at the gene ends were 8 bases for V and 5 bases for J; bases not matched to a gene: 17. From germline, CDR1 is SGHTA and CDR2 FQGNSA. This CDR3 is built from 17 residues. The CDR3 spells CASDSRQGAPSWYGYTF. CDR3 coding DNA: TGTGCCAGCGATTCCCGACAGGGGGCCCCATCTTGGTATGGCTACACCTTC.

The chain combines TRBV10-3 with TRBJ2-3, with 9 bases fitting TRBD1. CDR1 is ENHRY, CDR2 SYGVKD, per germline. The J segment lost 3 bases and the V segment lost 6 bases, leaving 7 bases of the junction unmatched. The CDR3 runs 15 residues. CDR3 protein: CAIRERDRETDTQYF. CDR3 nucleotide sequence: TGTGCCATCAGGGAACGGGACAGGGAAACAGATACGCAGTATTTT.

The rearrangement uses TRBV10-1 and TRBJ1-5; a weak D match, TRBD1 (6 bases). The CDR3 consists of 19 residues. V was cut by 4 bases and J by 0 bases, with 22 bases left in between. In germline, CDR1 is WNHNN, CDR2 SYGVQD (reference sequence). The CDR3 spells CASSGPRMGAQDSNQPQHF. The CDR3 DNA reads as TGCGCCAGCAGTGGGCCGAGGATGGGGGCCCAGGATAGCAATCAGCCCCAGCATTTT.

The chain links TRBV3-1 (or the pseudogene TRBV3-2) to TRBJ2-7, with 8 positions matching TRBD1. The CDR3 is made up of 12 amino acids. Germline lookup yields CDR1 LGHDT and CDR2 YNNKEL (reference sequence). V lost 1 base to trimming and J lost 13 bases; unmatched junction nucleotides: 6. The CDR3 here is CASSQGPGQVYF. The CDR3 nucleotides read TGTGCCAGCAGCCAAGGACCGGGACAGGTTTACTTC.

This chain links TRBV7-7 with TRBJ2-5; 12 bases map to TRBD2. CDR1 is SSHAT, CDR2 FNYEAQ, per germline (reference sequence). The CDR3 contains 16 residues. J lost 1 base, V lost 4 bases, and 4 bases had no gene match. CDR3 residues: CASSSGLAGPQETQYF. The CDR3 nucleotides are TGTGCCAGCAGCTCAGGACTAGCGGGGCCCCAAGAGACCCAGTACTTC.

The count of this clone is one. The V and J genes are TRBV30 and TRBJ2-3; D unresolved. This CDR3 comprises 13 residues. Trimming removed 4 bases at V and 4 bases at J, with 12 bases between. Germline values: CDR1 GTSNPN, CDR2 SVGIG (reference sequence). The DNA for the CDR3 is TGTGCCTGGATGGTTAATGGCCCAGATACGCAGTATTTT. This sequence encodes CAWMVNGPDTQYF.

This chain uses TRBV19 with TRBJ1-2; D gene uncertain. V was clipped by 6 bases and J by 10 bases, with 21 bases between them. Germline CDR1 and CDR2: LNHDA and SQIVND (reference sequence). This CDR3 is 14 amino acids long. The CDR3 nucleotides are TGTGCCAGTAGCCCCGGCGGAAACTTCATGGACTACACCTTC. Its protein product is CASSPGGNFMDYTF.